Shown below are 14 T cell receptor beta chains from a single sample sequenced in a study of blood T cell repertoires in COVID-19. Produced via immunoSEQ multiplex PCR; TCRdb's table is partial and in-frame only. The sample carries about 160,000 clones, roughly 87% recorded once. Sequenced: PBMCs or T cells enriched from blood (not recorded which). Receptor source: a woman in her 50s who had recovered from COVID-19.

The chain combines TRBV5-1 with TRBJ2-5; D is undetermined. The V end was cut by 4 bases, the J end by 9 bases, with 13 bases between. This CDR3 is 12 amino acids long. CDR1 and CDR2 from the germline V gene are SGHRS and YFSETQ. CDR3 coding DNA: TGCGCCAGCAGCGCGAACGTCTATGCCCAGTACTTC. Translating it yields CASSANVYAQYF. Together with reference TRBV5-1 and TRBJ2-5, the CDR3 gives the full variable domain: KAGVTQTPRYLIKTRGQQVTLSCSPISGHRSVSWYQQTPGQGLQFLFEYFSETQRNKGNFPGRFSGRQFSNSRSEMNVSTLELGDSALYLCASSANVYAQYFGPGTRLLVL.

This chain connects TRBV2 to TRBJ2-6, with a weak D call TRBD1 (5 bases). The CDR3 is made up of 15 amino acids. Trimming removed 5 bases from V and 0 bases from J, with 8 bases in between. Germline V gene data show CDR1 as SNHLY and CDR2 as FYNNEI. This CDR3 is CASSSQGSGANVLTF. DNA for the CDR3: TGTGCCAGCAGTTCTCAGGGCTCTGGGGCCAACGTCCTGACTTTC.

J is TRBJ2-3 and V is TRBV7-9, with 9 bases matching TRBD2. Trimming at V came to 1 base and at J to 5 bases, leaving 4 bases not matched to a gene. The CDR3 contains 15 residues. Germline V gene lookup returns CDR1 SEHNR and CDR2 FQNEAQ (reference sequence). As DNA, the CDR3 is TGTGCCAGCAGCTTAGTTCGACTAGCGGTAGATACGCAGTATTTT. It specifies CASSLVRLAVDTQYF.

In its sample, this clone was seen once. CDR3 nucleotide sequence: TGTGCCAGCTCGCGCTCGGGACCCGGGGGTGAAAAACTGTTTTTT. Encoded protein: CASSRSGPGGEKLFF. V is TRBV18 and J is TRBJ1-4; a weak D match, TRBD1 (5 bases). V was clipped by 6 bases and J by 7 bases, with 18 bases between them. Per the germline V gene, CDR1 is KGHSH and CDR2 is LQKENI. The CDR3 length is 15 residues.

The chain's CDR3 is CASSLAQAGQETQYF. In nucleotides, the CDR3 is TGTGCCAGCAGCTTGGCCCAGGCAGGCCAAGAGACCCAGTACTTC. The chain combines TRBV5-8 with TRBJ2-5; D is uncertain. The CDR3 sequence is 15 residues long. V was shortened by 0 bases and J by 1 base, with 10 bases between the two germline ends. The germline gives CDR1 SGHTS, CDR2 YDEGEE.

CDR3 sequence reads: CASSLTGGYTDTQYF. CDR3 bases: TGTGCCAGCAGCTTAACGGGAGGATACACAGATACGCAGTATTTT. This rearrangement joins TRBV7-2 to TRBJ2-3; 7 positions match TRBD2. There are 15 residues in the CDR3. The germline V gene encodes CDR1 SGHTA and CDR2 FQGNSA. J was trimmed by 2 bases and V by 2 bases; bases with no gene match: 4.

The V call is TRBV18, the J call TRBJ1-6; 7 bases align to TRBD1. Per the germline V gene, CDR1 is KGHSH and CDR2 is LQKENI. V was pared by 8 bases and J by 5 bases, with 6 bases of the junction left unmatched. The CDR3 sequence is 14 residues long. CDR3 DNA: TGTGCCAGCACGACGGGACAGAATAATTCACCCCTCCACTTT. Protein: CASTTGQNNSPLHF.

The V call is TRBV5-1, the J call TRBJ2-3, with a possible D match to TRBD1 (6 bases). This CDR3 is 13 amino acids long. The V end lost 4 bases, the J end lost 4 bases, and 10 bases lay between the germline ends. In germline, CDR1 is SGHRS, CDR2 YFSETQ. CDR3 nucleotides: TGCGCCAGCAGCACAGCAGGGGCAGATACGCAGTATTTT. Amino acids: CASSTAGADTQYF.

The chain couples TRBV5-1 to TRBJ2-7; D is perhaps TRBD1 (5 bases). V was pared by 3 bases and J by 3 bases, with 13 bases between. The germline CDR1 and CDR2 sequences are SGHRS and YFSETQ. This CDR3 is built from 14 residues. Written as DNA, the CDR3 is TGCGCCAGCAGCTACGACAGTGGGGACTACGAGCAGTACTTC. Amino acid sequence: CASSYDSGDYEQYF. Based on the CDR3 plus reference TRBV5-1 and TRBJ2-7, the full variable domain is KAGVTQTPRYLIKTRGQQVTLSCSPISGHRSVSWYQQTPGQGLQFLFEYFSETQRNKGNFPGRFSGRQFSNSRSEMNVSTLELGDSALYLCASSYDSGDYEQYFGPGTRLTVT.

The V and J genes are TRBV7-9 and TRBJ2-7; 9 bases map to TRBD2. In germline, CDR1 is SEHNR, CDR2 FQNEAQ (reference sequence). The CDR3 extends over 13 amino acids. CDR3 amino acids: CATGAGGPDEQYF. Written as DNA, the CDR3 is TGTGCTACCGGGGCGGGAGGGCCGGACGAGCAGTACTTC.

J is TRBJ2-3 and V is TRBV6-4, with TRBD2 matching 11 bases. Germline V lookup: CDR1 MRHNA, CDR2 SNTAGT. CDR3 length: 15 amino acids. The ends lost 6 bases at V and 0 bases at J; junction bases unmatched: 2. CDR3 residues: CASRRTSGSTDTQYF. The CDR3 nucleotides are TGTGCCAGCAGAAGGACTAGCGGGAGCACAGATACGCAGTATTTT.

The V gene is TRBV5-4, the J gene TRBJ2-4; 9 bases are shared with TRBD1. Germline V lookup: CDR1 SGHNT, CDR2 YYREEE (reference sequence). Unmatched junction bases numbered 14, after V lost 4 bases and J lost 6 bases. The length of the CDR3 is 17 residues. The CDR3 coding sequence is TGTGCCAGCAGCGGGCCCGGGACAGGGTCCGTATCAAACATTCAGTACTTC. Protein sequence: CASSGPGTGSVSNIQYF.

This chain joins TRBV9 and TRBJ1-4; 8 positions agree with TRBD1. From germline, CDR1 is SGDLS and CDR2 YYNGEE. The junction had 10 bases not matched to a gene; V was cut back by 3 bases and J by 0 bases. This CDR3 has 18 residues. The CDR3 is CASSDRQGTIATNEKLFF. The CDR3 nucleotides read TGTGCCAGCAGCGACAGACAGGGGACCATTGCAACTAATGAAAAACTGTTTTTT.

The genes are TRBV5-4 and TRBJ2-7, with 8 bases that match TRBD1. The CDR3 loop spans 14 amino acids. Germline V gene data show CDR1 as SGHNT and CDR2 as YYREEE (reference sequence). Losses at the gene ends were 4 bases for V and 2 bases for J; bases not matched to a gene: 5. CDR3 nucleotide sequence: TGTGCCAGCAGCCGGACAGGGATAGCCTACGAGCAGTACTTC. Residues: CASSRTGIAYEQYF.